This paragraph covers one TCR beta chain sequence. The antigen is not known. Method: immunoSEQ multiplex PCR; TCRdb's copy keeps in-frame clones and lacks some. The data show 55,000 to 75,000 clones, nearly 85% seen once. This CDR3 has 14 amino acids. CDR1 and CDR2 from the germline V gene are SGHTA and FQGNSA. V lost 5 bases and J 6 bases, leaving 14 bases between the germline ends. These data come from a study of OX40 agonist ivuxolimab in advanced cancers. Study-level findings and limits: At 0.1 to 3.0 mg/kg and by week 6, clonal expansion occurred in CD4+ and CD8+ blood T cells.

It was autoimmune disease history or systemic immunosuppression that excluded patients. V usage is TRBV7-2 and J usage is TRBJ2-1; D is possibly TRBD2 (7 bases). The specimen comprised CD4+ or CD8+ T cells sorted from blood, sampled in a trial of the OX40 agonist ivuxolimab. This sequence originates from an adult with an advanced solid tumor such as melanoma, head and neck, liver or kidney cancer. Here the CDR3 DNA reads TGTGCCAGCAGCGGGGGGGGCTCCCTCAATGAGCAGTTCTTC. It specifies CASSGGGSLNEQFF. The full variable domain, completed using reference TRBV7-2 and TRBJ2-1, is GAGVSQSPSNKVTEKGKDVELRCDPISGHTALYWYRQSLGQGLEFLIYFQGNSAPDKSGLPSDRFSAERTGGSVSTLTIQRTQQEDSAVYLCASSGGGSLNEQFFGPGTRLTVL.